Sequencing of this T cell receptor beta chain was carried out in a study of T cells after yellow fever vaccination. TCRdb re-derived calls from the 5' RACE reads in MiXCR, one entry per CDR3 protein. This table holds a few hundred thousand distinct CDR3 sequences, 6.9% found once. The length of the CDR3 is 15 residues. Germline CDR1 LGHDT, CDR2 YNNKEL (reference sequence). V was trimmed by 4 bases and J by 2 bases, leaving 11 bases between them. The starting material was CD4+ T cells sorted from PBMCs, obtained 15 days after the yellow fever booster vaccination. The source of this sequence is a man aged 30-40 years who received the YFV17D yellow fever vaccine. The chain combines TRBV3-1 with TRBJ2-2; TRBD2 is a possible D gene (5 bases). The CDR3 region is CASSPLGRNTGELFF. The CDR3 DNA reads as TGTGCCAGCAGCCCCCTTGGGAGAAACACCGGGGAGCTGTTTTTT.